The clone carrying this TCR beta chain was counted a few times. Trimming took 3 bases from V and 2 from J; bases not matched to a gene: 5. Germline loops: CDR1 LNHNV, CDR2 YYDKDF (reference sequence). The CDR3 has 15 residues. The data stem from a study of identical twins. One entry per CDR3 protein, called by TCRdb with MiXCR from the 5' RACE reads. The sample shows 460,000 or so distinct CDR3 sequences, over 12% of them seen only once. These same records also appear under a second study, on yellow fever vaccine responses in identical twins.

This TCR was sampled from a woman under 30 in good health. Sample: CD4+ T cells sorted from blood. The chain recombines TRBV15 with TRBJ2-7; 9 bases fit TRBD2. The CDR3 region is CATSSLAGATYEQYF. Here the CDR3 DNA reads TGTGCCACCAGCAGCTTAGCGGGAGCGACCTACGAGCAGTACTTC.